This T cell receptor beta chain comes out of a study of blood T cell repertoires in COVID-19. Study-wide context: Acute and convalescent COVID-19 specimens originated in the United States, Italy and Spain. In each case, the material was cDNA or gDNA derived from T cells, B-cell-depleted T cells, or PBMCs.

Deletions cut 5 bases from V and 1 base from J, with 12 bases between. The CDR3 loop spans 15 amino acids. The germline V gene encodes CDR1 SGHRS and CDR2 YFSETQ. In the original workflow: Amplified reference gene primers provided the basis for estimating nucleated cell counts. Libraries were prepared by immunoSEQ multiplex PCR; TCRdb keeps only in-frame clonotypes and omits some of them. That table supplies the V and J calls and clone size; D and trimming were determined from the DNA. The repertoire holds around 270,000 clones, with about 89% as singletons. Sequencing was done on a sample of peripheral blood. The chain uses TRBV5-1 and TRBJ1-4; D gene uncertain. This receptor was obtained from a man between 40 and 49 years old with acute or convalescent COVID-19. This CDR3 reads CASSYTGLTNEKLFF. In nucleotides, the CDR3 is TGCGCCAGCAGTTATACGGGGTTAACTAATGAAAAACTGTTTTTT.